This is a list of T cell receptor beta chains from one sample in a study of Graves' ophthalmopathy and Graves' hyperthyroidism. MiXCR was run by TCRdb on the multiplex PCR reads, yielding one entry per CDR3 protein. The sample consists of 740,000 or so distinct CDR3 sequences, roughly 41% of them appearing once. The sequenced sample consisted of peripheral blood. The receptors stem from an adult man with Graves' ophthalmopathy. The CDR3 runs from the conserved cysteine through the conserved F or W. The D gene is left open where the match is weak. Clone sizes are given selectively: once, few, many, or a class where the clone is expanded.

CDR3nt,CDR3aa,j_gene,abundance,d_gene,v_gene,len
TGTGCCAGCAGTCCCGGACACCTTTATGGCTACACCTTC,CASSPGHLYGYTF,TRBJ1-2,few,.,TRBV27,13
TGTGCCAGTAGTACCACAGGGACCTCGGCCGGGGAGCTGTTTTTT,CASSTTGTSAGELFF,TRBJ2-2,few,.,TRBV19,15
TGCGCCAGCCGGACTAGCGGGGGCTCTCCCGAGCAGTACTTC,CASRTSGGSPEQYF,TRBJ2-7,.,TRBD2,TRBV10-2,14
TGTGCCAGCAGCCCGACTCAGGGGATGAACACTGAAGCTTTCTTT,CASSPTQGMNTEAFF,TRBJ1-1,.,.,TRBV7-3,15
TGTGCCAGCAGTGAGTCGACAGGGTGGGATAATTCACCCCTCCACTTT,CASSESTGWDNSPLHF,TRBJ1-6,many,TRBD1,TRBV25-1,16
TGTGCCAGCAGTGATCTATCGGGGGTTGATGCCTATAATTCACCCCTCCACTTT,CASSDLSGVDAYNSPLHF,TRBJ1-6,.,.,TRBV2,18
TGTGCCAGCAGCTTAGGGAGTAATTCACCCCTCCACTTT,CASSLGSNSPLHF,TRBJ1-6,many,.,TRBV7-9,13
TGTGCCAGCAGCTCGGACAGGGGGTCAGATACGCAGTATTTT,CASSSDRGSDTQYF,TRBJ2-3,.,TRBD1,TRBV7-3,14
TGCGCCAGCAGCTTGGGGTGGGACAGCCAAGCTTTCTTT,CASSLGWDSQAFF,TRBJ1-1,many,TRBD1,TRBV5-1,13
TGTGCCAGCAGTGACCACAATCAGCCCCAGCATTTT,CASSDHNQPQHF,TRBJ1-5,few,.,TRBV10-3,12
TGCAGCCAAGGTCGTACAGGCACTGAAGCTTTCTTT,CSQGRTGTEAFF,TRBJ1-1,.,.,TRBV29-1,12
TGCAGCGTTGAGAGGTCTGGGGACCCGAACACTGAAGCTTTCTTT,CSVERSGDPNTEAFF,TRBJ1-1,many,.,TRBV29-1,15
TGTGCCAGCAGCACGGGACAGGAGGGGACCCAGTACTTC,CASSTGQEGTQYF,TRBJ2-5,.,TRBD1,TRBV7-9,13
TGTGCCAGCAGCGCAGGGGCTTTCTTT,CASSAGAFF,TRBJ1-1,.,.,TRBV11-2,9
TGTGCCATCAGTGATACGTCGAACAGGCTGCCCGGTGGGGCCAACGTCCTGACTTTC,CAISDTSNRLPGGANVLTF,TRBJ2-6,many,.,TRBV10-3,19
TGTGCCAGCACCTCTTCGACAGCCTATGGCTACACCTTC,CASTSSTAYGYTF,TRBJ1-2,.,.,TRBV13,13
TGTGCCAGCAGCCAAGAGAGGCACATTACTGGGGCCAACGTCCTGACTTTC,CASSQERHITGANVLTF,TRBJ2-6,.,.,TRBV7-9,17
TGCAGTGCTAGAGATTTGGGGGGACTATCACCCCTCCACTTT,CSARDLGGLSPLHF,TRBJ1-6,.,.,TRBV20-1,14
TGTGCCAGCAGTGAAACCTCCGGGACTGCTAACTATGGCTACACCTTC,CASSETSGTANYGYTF,TRBJ1-2,.,.,TRBV2,16
TGCAGCAGTTTGGCAGGGTTTGGCTACACCTTC,CSSLAGFGYTF,TRBJ1-2,.,.,TRBV29-1,11
TGTGCCAGCAGCGTAGGGCTAGCGGGGAAGGAGACCCAGTACTTC,CASSVGLAGKETQYF,TRBJ2-5,once,TRBD2,TRBV9,15
TGTGCAAGTTACCGGGACAGGAGAGAGACCCAGTACTTC,CASYRDRRETQYF,TRBJ2-5,few,TRBD1,TRBV2,13
TGTGCCAGCAGCCAAGTTTGGACAGGAGGCTACACCTTC,CASSQVWTGGYTF,TRBJ1-2,.,TRBD1,TRBV16,13
TGTGCCACCAGCAGGGGGGACAGGGGGGCCCTCAACTATGGCTACACCTTC,CATSRGDRGALNYGYTF,TRBJ1-2,many,TRBD1,TRBV15,17
TGTGCCAGCAGCTTACGGAGACAGGGCGTGAACACCGGGGAGCTGTTTTTT,CASSLRRQGVNTGELFF,TRBJ2-2,.,TRBD1,TRBV7-9,17
TGTGCCAGCAGTGTAGAGACAGGGGATTACAATGGCTACACCTTC,CASSVETGDYNGYTF,TRBJ1-2,.,TRBD1,TRBV7-9,15